These 16 T cell receptor beta chains came from one sample sequenced in a study of blood T cell repertoires in COVID-19. Only in-frame clones appear in the TCRdb table, and some are missing; sequencing was by immunoSEQ multiplex PCR. The profile shows 150,000 or so clones, roughly 85% of them singletons. The material sequenced was peripheral blood. These receptors were taken from a man in his sixties with acute or convalescent COVID-19.

In regard to this clone: This CDR3 is also generated by other DNA sequences in the sample. The chain combines TRBV29-1 with TRBJ1-3, with D tentatively TRBD1 (6 bases). This CDR3 contains 13 residues. Trimming removed 7 bases at V and 5 bases at J, with 15 bases between. Germline V CDR1 and CDR2: SQVTM, ANQGSEA. CDR3 DNA: TGCAGCGCCAAGACAGGTGGTAGAAACACCATATATTTT. Encoded protein: CSAKTGGRNTIYF.

V and J are TRBV9 and TRBJ1-2; no clear D. This CDR3 is built from 15 residues. Trimming removed 0 bases from V and 0 bases from J, with 9 bases in between. The germline V gene has CDR1 SGDLS and CDR2 YYNGEE. CDR3 sequence reads: CASSVGPRTNYGYTF. The DNA for the CDR3 is TGTGCCAGCAGCGTAGGGCCGCGGACTAACTATGGCTACACCTTC.

The chain links TRBV5-1 to TRBJ1-5, with D hard to call. CDR1 is SGHRS and CDR2 is YFSETQ in the germline V gene. The CDR3 contains 14 residues. The V end was cut by 0 bases, the J end by 9 bases, with 13 bases between. In DNA form, the CDR3 reads TGCGCCAGCAGCTTGGAGTTGGGAGGAAGGCCCCAGCATTTT. Translation gives CASSLELGGRPQHF.

The chain employs TRBV2 and TRBJ1-3, with 9 bases lining up with TRBD1. The CDR3 has 17 residues. Trimming took 5 bases from V and 0 from J; bases not matched to a gene: 8. Germline V gene lookup returns CDR1 SNHLY and CDR2 FYNNEI. CDR3 protein: CASSWRGQGPSGNTIYF. The CDR3 DNA sequence: TGTGCCAGCAGTTGGAGGGGACAGGGACCCTCTGGAAACACCATATATTTT. The full variable domain, with the rest looked up from reference TRBV2 and TRBJ1-3, is EPEVTQTPSHQVTQMGQEVILRCVPISNHLYFYWYRQILGQKVEFLVSFYNNEISEKSEIFDDQFSVERPDGSNFTLKIRSTKLEDSAMYFCASSWRGQGPSGNTIYFGEGSWLTVV.

The count of this clone is one. This rearrangement joins TRBV11-2 to TRBJ1-2, with 7 bases aligning to TRBD1. This CDR3 has 15 amino acids. The germline gives CDR1 SGHAT, CDR2 FQNNGV. Germline trimming cut 0 bases from V and 6 bases from J; bases unmatched to any gene: 7. As DNA, the CDR3 is TGTGCCAGCAGCTTAGAGAGGGGGCGCTTAAATGGCTACACCTTC. This codes for CASSLERGRLNGYTF.

The chain couples TRBV18 to TRBJ1-1, with D unclear. The CDR3 spans 14 residues. The V gene lost 2 bases and the J gene lost 4 bases, with 11 bases spanning the gap. CDR1 is KGHSH and CDR2 is LQKENI in the germline V gene. CDR3 in amino acids: CASSPSGATTEAFF. In DNA form, the CDR3 reads TGTGCCAGCTCACCATCGGGAGCAACCACTGAAGCTTTCTTT.

The V gene is TRBV7-2, the J gene TRBJ2-5; a possible D gene is TRBD2 (7 bases). V lost 5 bases, J lost 4 bases, and 14 bases lay in between. The CDR3 has 14 residues. The germline V gene encodes CDR1 SGHTA and CDR2 FQGNSA. CDR3 protein: CASSQGGGGETQYF. The CDR3 nucleotides read TGTGCCAGCAGCCAGGGAGGGGGGGGAGAGACCCAGTACTTC.

The gene calls are TRBV3-1 (or the pseudogene TRBV3-2) and TRBJ2-5; 7 bases are shared with TRBD1. The CDR3 contains 14 residues. With 4 bases clipped from V and 1 base from J, the junction kept 3 bases outside the gene matches. Germline lookup yields CDR1 LGHDT and CDR2 YNNKEL (reference sequence). The CDR3 nucleotides are TGTGCCAGCAGCCCCGGGACAGTCCAAGAGACCCAGTACTTC. It specifies CASSPGTVQETQYF.

The chain couples TRBV10-1 to TRBJ2-1; 9 nucleotides align to TRBD2. After removal of 5 bases from V and 7 bases from J, the junction contained 12 bases not matched to a gene. CDR1 is WNHNN and CDR2 is SYGVQD in the germline V gene (reference sequence). This CDR3 has 16 residues. The CDR3 nucleotides are TGCGCCAGCAGTCCGATAGCGGGAGCGGTGGGAAATGAGCAGTTCTTC. This codes for CASSPIAGAVGNEQFF.

V usage is TRBV5-4 and J usage is TRBJ2-5; possibly TRBD1 for D (6 bases). CDR3 size: 13 residues. V was shortened by 0 bases and J by 7 bases, with 10 bases between the two germline ends. Germline CDR1 and CDR2: SGHNT and YYREEE (reference sequence). The CDR3 region is CASSLGDTATQYF. In DNA form, the CDR3 reads TGTGCCAGCAGCTTGGGGGACACGGCGACCCAGTACTTC.

This chain joins TRBV11-3 and TRBJ1-6; TRBD1 is a possible D gene (5 bases). Per the germline V gene, CDR1 is SGHNT and CDR2 is YENEEA. The CDR3 is 10 amino acids. V dropped 8 bases and J dropped 18 bases, with 14 bases sitting between them. CDR3 residues: CASGTASSHF. The DNA of the CDR3 is TGTGCCAGCGGGACTGCGAGTTCCCACTTT. Combining the CDR3 with reference TRBV11-3 and TRBJ1-6 gives the whole variable domain EAGVVQSPRYKIIEKKQPVAFWCNPISGHNTLYWYLQNLGQGPELLIRYENEEAVDDSQLPKDRFSAERLKGVDSTLKIQPAELGDSAVYLCASGTASSHFGNGTRLTVT.

The genes are TRBV18 and TRBJ2-3; D remains unclear. Between the trimmed V and J ends, which lost 3 bases and 4 bases, there was a span of 14 bases. The CDR3 is 15 amino acids. Germline V gene sequence: CDR1 KGHSH, CDR2 LQKENI. The CDR3 region is CASSPSPRSADTQYF. The DNA of the CDR3 is TGTGCCAGCTCACCCAGCCCGCGGTCGGCAGATACGCAGTATTTT.

This chain joins TRBV27 and TRBJ2-5, with D unclear. The CDR3 is made up of 15 amino acids. Deletions cut 0 bases from V and 4 bases from J, with 12 bases between. The germline V gene has CDR1 MNHEY and CDR2 SMNVEV (reference sequence). The chain's CDR3 is CASSLSKEGGETQYF. CDR3 nucleotides: TGTGCCAGCAGTTTATCGAAGGAAGGCGGAGAGACCCAGTACTTC.

V usage is TRBV7-9 and J usage is TRBJ2-5; 8 bases align to TRBD1. The junction had 6 bases not matched to a gene; V was cut back by 3 bases and J by 6 bases. CDR3 length equals 14 residues. Germline V lookup: CDR1 SEHNR, CDR2 FQNEAQ (reference sequence). This CDR3 is CASSFPGGRKTQYF. As DNA, the CDR3 is TGTGCCAGCAGCTTCCCAGGGGGCAGGAAGACCCAGTACTTC.

The genes are TRBV2 and TRBJ2-7, with D perhaps TRBD1 (6 bases). CDR1 SNHLY and CDR2 FYNNEI come from the germline V gene. This CDR3 has 13 residues. With 7 bases removed from V and 6 bases from J, the gap between germline ends came to 16 bases. This chain's CDR3 is CASTPPDSFEQYF. In nucleotides, the CDR3 is TGTGCCAGCACCCCACCGGACAGCTTCGAGCAGTACTTC.

This chain uses TRBV18 with TRBJ1-5, with D perhaps TRBD1 (5 bases). From germline, CDR1 is KGHSH and CDR2 LQKENI. The CDR3 has 16 residues. With 3 bases removed from V and 0 bases from J, the gap between germline ends came to 12 bases. The CDR3 bases are TGTGCCAGCTCACCCTTTACAGGTAATAGCAATCAGCCCCAGCATTTT. It codes for CASSPFTGNSNQPQHF. Full variable domain (rest looked up from reference TRBV18 and TRBJ1-5): NAGVMQNPRHLVRRRGQEARLRCSPMKGHSHVYWYRQLPEEGLKFMVYLQKENIIDESGMPKERFSAEFPKEGPSILRIQQVVRGDSAAYFCASSPFTGNSNQPQHFGDGTRLSIL.